Following are 17 T cell receptor beta chains from one sample sequenced in a study of T cell repertoires in cytomegalovirus infection. TCRdb itself ran the reads through MiXCR, one entry per CDR3 protein. Among about 460,000 distinct CDR3 sequences listed, about 11% were seen once. The sample consisted of PBMCs. The receptors come from a human donor in good health (CMV status not recorded). Some clones in this sample may be carry-over from other donors' samples.

This clonotype has a count of ten or more. The CDR3 is CASNDPGSGYYEQYF. The CDR3 DNA is TGTGCCAGCAATGATCCGGGATCCGGATACTACGAGCAGTACTTC. This chain joins TRBV14 and TRBJ2-7; perhaps TRBD2 as D (5 bases). The CDR3 sequence is 15 residues long. In germline, CDR1 is SGHDN, CDR2 FVKESK. Trimming took off 7 bases at V and 3 bases at J, with 19 bases between the two ends. Full variable domain (rest looked up from reference TRBV14 and TRBJ2-7): EAGVTQFPSHSVIEKGQTVTLRCDPISGHDNLYWYRRVMGKEIKFLLHFVKESKQDESGMPNNRFLAERTGGTYSTLKVQPAELEDSGVYFCASNDPGSGYYEQYFGPGTRLTVT.

This clonotype was recorded at least ten times. A read error may account for a junction end that differs from germline. The chain carries TRBV7-7 and TRBJ2-2; 9 bases match TRBD1. The germline gives CDR1 SSHAT, CDR2 FNYEAQ (reference sequence). The CDR3 sequence is 15 residues long. In nucleotides, the CDR3 is TGTGCTAGCAGCCCTGACAGGGGGGACACCGGGGAGCTGTTTTTT. It codes for CASSPDRGDTGELFF.

This clonotype was seen at least ten times. The chain recombines TRBV20-1 with TRBJ1-1; the D is unclear. V was trimmed by 3 bases and J by 7 bases, leaving 15 bases between them. This CDR3 has 13 residues. In germline, CDR1 is DFQATT, CDR2 SNEGSKA (reference sequence). The CDR3 bases are TGCAGTGCTAGGTCGACACCTACTGGTGAAGCTTTCTTT. It encodes CSARSTPTGEAFF.

This chain uses TRBV5-1 with TRBJ2-1; TRBD2 agrees at 7 bases. The CDR3 loop spans 15 amino acids. With 7 bases clipped from V and 0 bases from J, the junction kept 7 bases outside the gene matches. CDR1 SGHRS and CDR2 YFSETQ come from the germline V gene. The CDR3 is CASELGGSSYNEQFF. The CDR3 bases are TGCGCCAGCGAGCTCGGCGGGAGCTCCTACAATGAGCAGTTCTTC.

The table lists this clonotype with a few counts. J is TRBJ2-3 and V is TRBV5-1; D unclear. Germline V gene data show CDR1 as SGHRS and CDR2 as YFSETQ. Trimming removed 0 bases at V and 2 bases at J, with 7 bases between. CDR3 length equals 14 residues. The DNA of the CDR3 is TGCGCCAGCAGCTTGGAGGTCTTCACAGATACGCAGTATTTT. Translating it yields CASSLEVFTDTQYF.

This clonotype has a count of ten or more. The rearrangement joins TRBV11-2 to TRBJ2-1; the match to TRBD2 covers 11 bases. V dropped 6 bases and J dropped 1; count of bases not matched to a gene: 8. Germline assignment: CDR1 SGHAT and CDR2 FQNNGV. The CDR3 runs to 17 residues. The CDR3 sequence is CASRGLAGGKSYNEQFF. CDR3 nucleotide sequence: TGTGCCAGCAGGGGATTAGCGGGGGGGAAATCCTACAATGAGCAGTTCTTC.

This clonotype was observed many times. The gene calls are TRBV7-2 and TRBJ2-3, with D maybe TRBD2 (6 bases). Trimming stripped 0 bases from V and 0 bases from J, with 10 bases between. CDR1 is SGHTA, CDR2 FQGNSA, per germline. The CDR3 is 16 amino acids. As DNA, the CDR3 is TGTGCCAGCAGCTTAGCTTGGCGGGGTAGCACAGATACGCAGTATTTT. Translation: CASSLAWRGSTDTQYF.

The table lists this clonotype with many counts. The chain links TRBV5-6 to TRBJ2-1, with 7 positions matching TRBD1. The CDR3 is 13 residues long. The germline gives CDR1 SGHDT, CDR2 YYEEEE. The ends lost 7 bases at V and 2 bases at J; junction bases unmatched: 3. The CDR3 DNA reads TGTGCCAGCGAGGGGGCCCCCTACAATGAGCAGTTCTTC. Translating it yields CASEGAPYNEQFF.

This clonotype was recorded at least ten times. The V and J genes are TRBV7-2 and TRBJ2-7; D gene unclear. The CDR3 spans 11 residues. The V gene lost 5 bases and the J gene lost 5 bases, with 7 bases spanning the gap. Germline CDR1 is SGHTA and CDR2 is FQGNSA. The CDR3 region is CASSLRDEQYF. The CDR3 bases are TGTGCCAGCAGCCTTCGGGACGAGCAGTACTTC.

This clonotype was found many times. The chain joins TRBV29-1 to TRBJ2-5, with unresolved D. Deletions cut 0 bases from V and 2 bases from J, with 7 bases between. Per the germline V gene, CDR1 is SQVTM and CDR2 is ANQGSEA. This CDR3 contains 13 residues. The DNA of the CDR3 is TGCAGCGTTGAAGATGCGGTACAAGAGACCCAGTACTTC. Protein product: CSVEDAVQETQYF.

Note on this clonotype: This clone may be a read error of a much larger clone one base away. This chain uses TRBV19 with TRBJ1-2; a weak D match, TRBD1 (5 bases). CDR1 and CDR2 from the germline V gene are LNHDA and SQIVND (reference sequence). This CDR3 spans 13 amino acids. V was shortened by 9 bases and J by 0 bases, with 11 bases between the two germline ends. The CDR3 region has the DNA TGTGCCAGCTACGAGGGGACTAACTATGGCTACACCTTC. Amino acid sequence: CASYEGTNYGYTF.

This clonotype was counted at least ten times. V and J are TRBV11-2 and TRBJ2-7; D possibly corresponds to TRBD1 (6 bases). With 5 bases removed from V and 9 bases from J, the gap between germline ends came to 11 bases. Per germline, CDR1 SGHAT and CDR2 FQNNGV. The CDR3 sequence is 11 residues long. The CDR3 bases are TGTGCCAGCAGCCCCCCAGGGGTGCAGTACTTC. It specifies CASSPPGVQYF.

The sample holds a few counts of this clonotype. V usage is TRBV9 and J usage is TRBJ1-6, with D unresolved. V lost 3 bases and J 7 bases, leaving 5 bases between the germline ends. Germline V gene sequence: CDR1 SGDLS, CDR2 YYNGEE. The CDR3 covers 12 residues. DNA of the CDR3: TGTGCCAGCAGCGCGTCCAATTCACCCCTCCACTTT. This gives the protein CASSASNSPLHF.

On this clonotype: A clone one base away is much larger, so this may be a read error. The gene calls are TRBV20-1 and TRBJ1-2; 8 nucleotides line up with TRBD1. CDR3 length: 12 amino acids. Germline CDR1 reads DFQATT; CDR2 reads SNEGSKA (reference sequence). The CDR3 region is CRARSRGRGYTF. For the CDR3, the DNA is TGCAGAGCTAGGAGCAGGGGGCGAGGCTACACCTTC.

This clonotype has ten or more counts. CDR3 in DNA: TGTGCCAGCAGCTTCCTAAGGGGAGGGGAGCAGTACTTC. It yields the protein CASSFLRGGEQYF. The genes are TRBV11-3 and TRBJ2-7; TRBD2 agrees at 7 bases. Losses at the gene ends were 3 bases for V and 7 bases for J; bases not matched to a gene: 6. CDR1 and CDR2 (germline): SGHNT, YENEEA. This CDR3 is 13 amino acids long. Combining the CDR3 with reference TRBV11-3 and TRBJ2-7 gives the whole variable domain EAGVVQSPRYKIIEKKQPVAFWCNPISGHNTLYWYLQNLGQGPELLIRYENEEAVDDSQLPKDRFSAERLKGVDSTLKIQPAELGDSAVYLCASSFLRGGEQYFGPGTRLTVT.

Many counts were recorded for this clonotype. V gene TRBV6-1 combines with J gene TRBJ2-2; D is perhaps TRBD2 (6 bases). Germline lookup yields CDR1 MNHNS and CDR2 SASEGT. CDR3 length: 14 amino acids. The V end lost 7 bases, the J end lost 1 base, and 10 bases lay between the germline ends. The DNA for the CDR3 is TGTGCCAGCAAGGAGGGCCTGAACACCGGGGAGCTGTTTTTT. Encoded protein: CASKEGLNTGELFF.

This clonotype was counted many times. V gene TRBV28 combines with J gene TRBJ2-1; the D gene is possibly TRBD2 (6 bases). The length of the CDR3 is 13 residues. Per the germline V gene, CDR1 is MDHEN and CDR2 is SYDVKM. V lost 1 base and J lost 15, with 16 bases in between. CDR3 sequence (DNA): TGTGCCAGCAGTTTATCTGCGGGGCTCATACTGTTCTTC. Protein: CASSLSAGLILFF.